The present TCR beta chain was sequenced within a study of CD8+CD57+ T cells in acquired aplastic anemia (dated by TCRdb to the late 2010s). Turning to the overall study: On average, sorted CD4+ and CD8+ cells yielded about 3 ug of extracted DNA, with a range of about 0.19 to 30 ug. CD8+CD57+ expansion was defined as frequency above the mean frequency observed in healthy subjects.

Note on this clonotype: What this receptor recognizes is not known. There are no base qualities to consult, and no much larger clone falls within one base.

Patients chosen for sequencing had shown expansion of CD8+CD57+ cells by flow cytometry. Every patient had a diagnosis of severe acquired aplastic anemia based on International Study of Aplastic Anemia and Agranulocytosis and Camitta criteria. At the time blood was sampled, none of the patients had received any therapy. In the study, sorted CD4+ and CD8+ blood T cells from patients with severe aplastic anemia and from healthy subjects underwent deep sequencing of TCR repertoires. Patients were enrolled in the USA under clinicaltrials.gov protocols 00001620, 01623167, 00001397, 00071045, 00081523 and 00961064. Ficoll-Paque density gradient centrifugation was used to isolate peripheral blood mononuclear cells. Before DNA extraction, CD4+ and CD8+ T cells were sorted with FACS or magnetic beads. V was cut back by 3 bases and J by 2 bases, leaving a gap of 10 bases between them. The CDR3 has 13 amino acids, counting the end cysteine and phenylalanine. This entry keeps only the CDR3 DNA: 39 bases, framed from base 1. The germline V gene (reference sequence) yields GTSNPN for CDR1 and SVGIG for CDR2.

Points the paper makes about the study in general: No significant difference in CD8+ Simpson's diversity was found between patients and healthy controls (P=0.060). Roughly 30 CD8+ CDR3 sequences were found to be shared between patients and controls, but these sequences appeared to be highly expressed in patients and within the immunodominant clones of the patients.

Profiling of TCR beta VDJ combinations and CDR3 sequences used genomic DNA as the template. An Illumina HiSeq 2000 was the platform used for TCR repertoire sequencing. On the authors' methods: TRBV/TRBJ rearrangement plots, CDR3 size and DJ length profiles, and Simpson's diversity index were used to evaluate the repertoires. The immunodominant clone was defined as the most abundant DNA sequence in deep sequencing data. CDR3 amino acid sequences were checked for sharing between subjects and were compared against published repertoires and the VDJdb database. TCRdb passed the public sequencing reads through fastp at Q25 and MiXCR, retaining productive beta sequences. Each record represents a unique CDR3 protein, reported with the most common genes and DNA among its rows. These V and J calls rely on TCRdb rather than the paper's analysis. The sample profile shows 250,000 or so distinct CDR3 sequences; around 46% of them were found once. The ten top clones hold 6.5% to 8% of the sample.

Here the chain combines TRBV30 and TRBJ1-1, with a weak D call of TRBD1 (6 bases match). This TCR came from a human donor with aplastic anemia. The sequenced material came from sorted CD4+, CD8+, or CD8+CD57+ T cells (not recorded which) from PBMCs. The DNA is TGTGCCTGGAGCACAGGGACTAACACTGAAGCTTTCTTT. This translates into CAWSTGTNTEAFF.